This T cell receptor (beta chain) was sequenced in a study of T cell responses to AZD1222 COVID-19 vaccine. Sequencing used immunoSEQ multiplex PCR; TCRdb keeps in-frame clones, though not all of them. The sample records some 180,000 clones, approximately 94% being singletons. Germline CDR1 reads MNHEY; CDR2 reads SMNVEV (reference sequence). The CDR3 spans 12 residues. V was trimmed by 7 bases and J by 0 bases, leaving 6 bases between them. Specimen: peripheral blood, collected 28 days after the second AZD1222 dose. The chain carries TRBV27 and TRBJ1-2; D unresolved. The receptor was isolated from an adult who received the AZD1222 COVID-19 vaccine. Here the CDR3 reads CASKGTNYGYTF. The CDR3 bases are TGTGCCAGCAAAGGGACTAACTATGGCTACACCTTC.